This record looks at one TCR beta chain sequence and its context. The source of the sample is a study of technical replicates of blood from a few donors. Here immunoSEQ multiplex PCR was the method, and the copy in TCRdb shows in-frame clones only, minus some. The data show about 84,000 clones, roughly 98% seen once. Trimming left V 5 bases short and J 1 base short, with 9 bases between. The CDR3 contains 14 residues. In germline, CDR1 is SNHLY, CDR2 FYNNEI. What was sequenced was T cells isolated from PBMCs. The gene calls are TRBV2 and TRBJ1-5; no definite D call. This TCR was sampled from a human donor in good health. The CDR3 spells CASSYGVSNQPQHF. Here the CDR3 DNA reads TGTGCCAGCAGTTACGGAGTAAGCAATCAGCCCCAGCATTTT.